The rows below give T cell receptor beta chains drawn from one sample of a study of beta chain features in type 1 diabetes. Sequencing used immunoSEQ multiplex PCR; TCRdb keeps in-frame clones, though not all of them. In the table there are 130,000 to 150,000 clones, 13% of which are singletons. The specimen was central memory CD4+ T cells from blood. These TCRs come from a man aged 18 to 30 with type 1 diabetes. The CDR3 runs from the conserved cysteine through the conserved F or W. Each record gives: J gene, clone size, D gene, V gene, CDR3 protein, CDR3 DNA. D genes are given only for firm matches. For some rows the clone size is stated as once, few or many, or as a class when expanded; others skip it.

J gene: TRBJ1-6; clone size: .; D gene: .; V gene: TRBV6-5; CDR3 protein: CASSPPGRSLHF; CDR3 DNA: TGTGCCAGCAGTCCACCGGGACGTAGCCTCCACTTT
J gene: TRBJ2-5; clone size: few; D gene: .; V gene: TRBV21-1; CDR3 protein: CASSTRDSRAQETQYF; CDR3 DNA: TGTGCCAGCAGCACACGGGACTCGCGGGCCCAAGAGACCCAGTACTTC
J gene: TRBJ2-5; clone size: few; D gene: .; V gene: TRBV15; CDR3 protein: CATSRTTGIQETQYF; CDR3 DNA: TGTGCCACCAGCAGGACTACAGGGATCCAAGAGACCCAGTACTTC
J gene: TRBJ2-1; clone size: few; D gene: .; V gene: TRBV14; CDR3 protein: CASSQVSSRAEEQFF; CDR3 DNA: TGTGCCAGCAGCCAAGTATCTAGCCGGGCTGAGGAGCAGTTCTTC
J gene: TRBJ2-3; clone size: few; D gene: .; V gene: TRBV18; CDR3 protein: CASSPHQRDTQYF; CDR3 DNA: TGTGCCAGCTCACCACATCAAAGAGATACGCAGTATTTT
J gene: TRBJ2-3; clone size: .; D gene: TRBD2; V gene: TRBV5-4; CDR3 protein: CASSLGLAGASTDTQYF; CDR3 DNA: TGTGCCAGCAGCCTGGGACTAGCGGGGGCTAGCACAGATACGCAGTATTTT
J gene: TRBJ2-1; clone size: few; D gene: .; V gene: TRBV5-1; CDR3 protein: CASSLAGLDYNEQFF; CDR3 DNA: TGCGCCAGCAGCTTGGCTGGGTTGGACTACAATGAGCAGTTCTTC
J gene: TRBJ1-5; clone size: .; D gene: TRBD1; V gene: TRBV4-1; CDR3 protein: CASSQDLGQGGSRQPQHF; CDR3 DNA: TGCGCCAGCAGCCAAGATCTGGGACAGGGTGGTTCGCGGCAGCCCCAGCATTTT
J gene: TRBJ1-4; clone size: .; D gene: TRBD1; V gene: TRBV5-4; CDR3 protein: CASSRGQGAANEKLFF; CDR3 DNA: TGTGCCAGCAGTCGGGGACAGGGGGCGGCTAATGAAAAACTGTTTTTT
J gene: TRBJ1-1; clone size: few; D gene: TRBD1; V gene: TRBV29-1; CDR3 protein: CSVGAGTANTEAFF; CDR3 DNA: TGCAGCGTGGGAGCCGGGACAGCAAACACTGAAGCTTTCTTT
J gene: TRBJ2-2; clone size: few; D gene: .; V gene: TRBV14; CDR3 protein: CASSQVSSRVGGELFF; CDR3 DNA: TGTGCCAGCAGCCAAGTTTCATCAAGGGTTGGCGGGGAGCTGTTTTTT
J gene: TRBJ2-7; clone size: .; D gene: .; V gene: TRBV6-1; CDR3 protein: CASSEGYSYEQYF; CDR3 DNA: TGTGCCAGCAGTGAAGGATACTCCTACGAGCAGTACTTC
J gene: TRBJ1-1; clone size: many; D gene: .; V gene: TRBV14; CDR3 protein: CASTDQANTEAFF; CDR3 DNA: TGTGCCAGCACGGACCAGGCGAACACTGAAGCTTTCTTT
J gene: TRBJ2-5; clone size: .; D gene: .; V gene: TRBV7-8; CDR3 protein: CASSFLDLQETQYF; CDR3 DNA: TGTGCCAGCAGTTTCCTCGATCTCCAAGAGACCCAGTACTTC
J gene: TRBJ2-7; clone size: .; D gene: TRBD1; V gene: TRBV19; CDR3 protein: CASSQGVSYEQYF; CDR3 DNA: TGTGCCAGTAGTCAGGGGGTTTCCTACGAGCAGTACTTC
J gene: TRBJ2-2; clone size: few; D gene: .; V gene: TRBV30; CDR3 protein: CAWSGRVGIGELFF; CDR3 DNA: TGTGCCTGGAGTGGCAGGGTCGGCATCGGGGAGCTGTTTTTT
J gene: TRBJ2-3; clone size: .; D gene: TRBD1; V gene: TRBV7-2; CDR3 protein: CASTPGQGTDTQYF; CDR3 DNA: TGTGCCAGCACCCCGGGACAGGGAACAGATACGCAGTATTTT
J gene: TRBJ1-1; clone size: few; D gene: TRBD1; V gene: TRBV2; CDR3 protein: CASSVTGDRNTEAFF; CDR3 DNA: TGTGCCAGCAGTGTTACAGGGGATCGGAACACTGAAGCTTTCTTT
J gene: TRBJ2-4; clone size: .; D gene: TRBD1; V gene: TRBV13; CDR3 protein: CASSFGQGDSIQYF; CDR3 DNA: TGTGCCAGCAGCTTTGGACAGGGGGATAGCATTCAGTACTTC
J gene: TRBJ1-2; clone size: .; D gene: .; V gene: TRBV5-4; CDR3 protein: CASTKEAVANYGYTF; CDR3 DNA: TGTGCCAGCACCAAGGAGGCCGTTGCTAACTATGGCTACACCTTC
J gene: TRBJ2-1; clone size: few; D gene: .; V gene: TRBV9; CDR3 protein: CASSVGAYNEQFF; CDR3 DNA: TGTGCCAGCAGCGTAGGGGCCTACAATGAGCAGTTCTTC
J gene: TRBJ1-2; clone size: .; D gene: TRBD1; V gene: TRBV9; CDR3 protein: CASSGRQGPRDGYTF; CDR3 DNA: TGTGCCAGCAGCGGACGACAGGGCCCCCGCGATGGCTACACCTTC
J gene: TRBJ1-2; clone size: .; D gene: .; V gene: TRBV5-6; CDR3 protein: CASSPGGTEGYTF; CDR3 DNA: TGTGCCAGCAGCCCGGGAGGGACGGAAGGCTACACCTTC
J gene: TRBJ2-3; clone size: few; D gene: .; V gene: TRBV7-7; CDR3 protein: CASSVGTDSSTDTQYF; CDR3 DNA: TGTGCTAGCAGCGTCGGGACGGACAGCAGCACAGATACGCAGTATTTT
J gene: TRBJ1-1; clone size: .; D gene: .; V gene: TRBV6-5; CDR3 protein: CASRAAPTVNTEAFF; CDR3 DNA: TGTGCCAGCAGAGCTGCCCCTACGGTGAACACTGAAGCTTTCTTT
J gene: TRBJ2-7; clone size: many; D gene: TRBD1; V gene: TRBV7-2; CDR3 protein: CASSSDRAETYEQYF; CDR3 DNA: TGTGCCAGCAGCTCGGACAGGGCCGAGACCTACGAGCAGTACTTC
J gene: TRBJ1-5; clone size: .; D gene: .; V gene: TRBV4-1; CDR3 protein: CASSQEGSLQPQHF; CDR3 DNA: TGCGCCAGCAGCCAAGAGGGGTCCTTGCAGCCCCAGCATTTT
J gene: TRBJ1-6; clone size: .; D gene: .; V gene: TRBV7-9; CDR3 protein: CASSLGNSYNSPLHF; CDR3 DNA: TGTGCCAGCAGCTTAGGAAACTCGTATAATTCACCCCTCCACTTT
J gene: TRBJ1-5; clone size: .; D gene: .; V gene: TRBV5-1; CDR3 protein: CASRPRDVEPQHF; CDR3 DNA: TGCGCCAGCAGGCCCAGGGACGTGGAGCCCCAGCATTTT
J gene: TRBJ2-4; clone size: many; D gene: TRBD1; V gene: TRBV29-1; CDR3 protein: CSVSGGGNIQYF; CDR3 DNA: TGCAGCGTCTCAGGGGGCGGGAACATTCAGTACTTC
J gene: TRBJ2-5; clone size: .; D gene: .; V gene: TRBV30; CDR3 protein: CAWSRGLAGAQETQYF; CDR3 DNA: TGTGCCTGGAGTAGGGGGCTAGCGGGTGCTCAAGAGACCCAGTACTTC
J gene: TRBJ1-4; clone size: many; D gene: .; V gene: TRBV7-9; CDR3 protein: CASGPPTGEKLFF; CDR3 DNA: TGTGCCAGCGGGCCACCAACCGGTGAAAAACTGTTTTTT
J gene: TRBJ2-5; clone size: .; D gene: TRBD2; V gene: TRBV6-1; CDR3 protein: CASNGGAEETQYF; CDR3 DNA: TGTGCCAGCAACGGGGGGGCGGAGGAGACCCAGTACTTC
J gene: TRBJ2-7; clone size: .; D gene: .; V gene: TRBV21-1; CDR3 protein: CASSKVLESPYEQYF; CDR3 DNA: TGTGCCAGCAGCAAAGTGCTAGAGTCACCCTACGAGCAGTACTTC
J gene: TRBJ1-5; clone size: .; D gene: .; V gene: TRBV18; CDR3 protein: CASSPATGGNQPQHF; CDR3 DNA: TGTGCCAGCTCACCTGCGACAGGCGGCAATCAGCCCCAGCATTTT
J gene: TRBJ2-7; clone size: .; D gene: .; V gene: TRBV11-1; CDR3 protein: CASSFGSSYEQYF; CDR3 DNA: TGTGCCAGCAGCTTCGGCAGTTCCTACGAGCAGTACTTC
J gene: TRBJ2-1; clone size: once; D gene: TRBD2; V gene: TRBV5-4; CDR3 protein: CASSLKLAGTFNEQFF; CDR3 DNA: TGTGCCAGCAGCTTGAAGCTAGCGGGGACCTTTAATGAGCAGTTCTTC
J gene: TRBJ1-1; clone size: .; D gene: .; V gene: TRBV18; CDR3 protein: CASSPPTRGTEAFF; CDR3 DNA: TGTGCCAGCTCACCTCCAACTAGGGGCACTGAAGCTTTCTTT
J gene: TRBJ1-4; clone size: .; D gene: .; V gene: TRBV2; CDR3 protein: CASTGSNEKLFF; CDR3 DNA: TGTGCCAGCACCGGGTCTAATGAAAAACTGTTTTTT
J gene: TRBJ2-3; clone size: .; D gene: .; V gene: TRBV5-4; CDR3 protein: CASSLRAGYTDTQYF; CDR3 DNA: TGTGCCAGCAGCTTGCGCGCGGGGTACACAGATACGCAGTATTTT
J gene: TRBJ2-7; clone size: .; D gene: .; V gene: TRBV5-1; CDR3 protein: CASSFGQQVTYEQYF; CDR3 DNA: TGCGCCAGCAGCTTCGGACAGCAAGTTACCTACGAGCAGTACTTC
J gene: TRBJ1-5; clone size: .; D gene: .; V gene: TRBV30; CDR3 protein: CAWRLGNDQPQHF; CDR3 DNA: TGTGCCTGGAGACTGGGAAATGATCAGCCCCAGCATTTT
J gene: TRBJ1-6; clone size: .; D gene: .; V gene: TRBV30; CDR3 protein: CAWSPRNSPLHF; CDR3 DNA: TGTGCCTGGTCTCCTAGGAATTCACCCCTCCACTTT
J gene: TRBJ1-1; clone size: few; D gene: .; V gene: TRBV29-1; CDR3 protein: CSVGGGFEAFF; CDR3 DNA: TGCAGCGTTGGGGGGGGATTTGAAGCTTTCTTT
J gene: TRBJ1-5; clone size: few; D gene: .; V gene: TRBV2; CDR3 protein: CASSDGQGNQPQHF; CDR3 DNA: TGTGCCAGCAGTGACGGCCAGGGGAATCAGCCCCAGCATTTT
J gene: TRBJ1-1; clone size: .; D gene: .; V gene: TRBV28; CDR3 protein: CASSRPRRGGDTEAFF; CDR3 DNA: TGTGCCAGCAGTCGGCCCCGAAGGGGGGGCGACACTGAAGCTTTCTTT
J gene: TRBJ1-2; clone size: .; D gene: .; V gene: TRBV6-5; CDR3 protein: CASSYSGGNYGYTF; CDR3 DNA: TGTGCCAGCAGTTACTCGGGCGGAAACTATGGCTACACCTTC
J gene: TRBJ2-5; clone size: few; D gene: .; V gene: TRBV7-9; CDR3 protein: CASSEWGRRDQETQYF; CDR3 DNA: TGTGCCAGCAGCGAGTGGGGGCGCCGGGACCAAGAGACCCAGTACTTC
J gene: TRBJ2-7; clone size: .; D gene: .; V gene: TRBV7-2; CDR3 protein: CASSRGYTDYEQYF; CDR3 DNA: TGTGCCAGCAGCAGAGGGTACACTGACTACGAGCAGTACTTC
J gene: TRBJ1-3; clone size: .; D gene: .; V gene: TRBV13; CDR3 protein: CASSRPPGSSGNTIYF; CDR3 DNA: TGTGCCAGCAGCCGACCCCCTGGGAGCTCTGGAAACACCATATATTTT
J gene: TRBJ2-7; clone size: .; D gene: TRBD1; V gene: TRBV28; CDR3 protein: CASSSIGQASLEQYF; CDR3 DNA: TGTGCCAGCAGTTCTATTGGACAGGCCAGTTTAGAGCAGTACTTC
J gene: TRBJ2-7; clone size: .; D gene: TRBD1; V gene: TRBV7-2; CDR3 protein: CASSFGTGAAYEQYF; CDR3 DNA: TGTGCCAGCAGCTTCGGGACAGGGGCGGCCTACGAGCAGTACTTC
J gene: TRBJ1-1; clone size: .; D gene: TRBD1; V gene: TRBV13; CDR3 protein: CASSSVTGLNTEAFF; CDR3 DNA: TGTGCCAGCAGCTCGGTGACAGGGTTGAACACTGAAGCTTTCTTT
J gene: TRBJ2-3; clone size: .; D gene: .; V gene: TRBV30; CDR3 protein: CAWSSRMDTQYF; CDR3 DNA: TGTGCCTGGAGTTCCCGTATGGATACGCAGTATTTT